This is a list of T cell receptor beta chains from one sample in a study of blood T cell repertoires in COVID-19. Profiled with immunoSEQ multiplex PCR; TCRdb holds only in-frame clones, not every one. The sample lists around 620,000 clones; just under 90% were seen once. The sequenced material came from peripheral blood. These receptors came from a woman aged 18-29 years with acute or convalescent COVID-19. The CDR3 runs from the conserved cysteine through the conserved F or W. D genes are given only for firm matches. Rows give clone size only sometimes, using once, few, many, or a class for an expanded clone.

J,V,size,D,CDR3,DNA
TRBJ1-1,TRBV12-5,few,.,CASGPGTPGAFF,TGTGCTAGTGGCCCCGGGACACCTGGGGCTTTCTTT
TRBJ1-2,TRBV9,.,.,CASSGENIAF,TGTGCCAGCAGCGGCGAAAATATTGCCTTC
TRBJ1-3,TRBV4-1,.,.,CASSQLLNRGGAFGNTIYF,TGCGCCAGCAGCCAACTCCTTAATAGGGGGGGCGCTTTCGGAAACACCATATATTTT
TRBJ1-5,TRBV5-1,.,.,CASSLAGVTNQPQHF,TGCGCCAGCAGCTTGGCCGGGGTGACCAATCAGCCCCAGCATTTT
TRBJ1-2,TRBV6-5,.,TRBD1,CASSLDRGEGYGYTF,TGTGCCAGTTCACTTGACAGGGGGGAAGGCTATGGCTACACCTTC
TRBJ2-7,TRBV7-9,.,.,CASSRSYEQYF,TGTGCCAGCAGTCGCTCCTACGAGCAGTACTTC
TRBJ1-2,TRBV5-4,once,.,CASSLDRSNYGYTF,TGTGCCAGCAGCCTCGACAGATCAAACTATGGCTACACCTTC
TRBJ1-2,TRBV10-3,once,.,CAISENEGTNYGYTF,TGTGCCATCAGTGAAAATGAGGGAACTAACTATGGCTACACCTTC
TRBJ1-2,TRBV5-1,.,.,CASSSNEAGLGGYTF,TGCGCCAGCAGCTCCAACGAAGCAGGGTTAGGTGGCTACACCTTC
TRBJ2-3,TRBV10-3,.,.,CAISVDSSVSSDTQYF,TGTGCCATCAGTGTGGACTCCTCTGTAAGCTCCGATACGCAGTATTTT
TRBJ1-2,TRBV4-3,.,TRBD1,CASSQGDRVNYGYTF,TGCGCCAGCAGCCAAGGGGACAGGGTAAACTATGGCTACACCTTC
TRBJ1-3,TRBV6-1,once,.,CASSGARGNTIYF,TGTGCCAGCAGTGGAGCGAGAGGAAACACCATATATTTT
TRBJ1-2,TRBV6-5,.,.,CASSYSMERDGYTF,TGTGCCAGCAGTTACTCGATGGAGAGAGATGGCTACACCTTC
TRBJ2-7,TRBV12-5,.,.,CASGLVLFGEQYF,TGTGCTAGTGGTTTGGTACTGTTTGGCGAGCAGTACTTC
TRBJ1-1,TRBV7-9,.,.,CASSLDSWTQAFF,TGTGCCAGCAGCTTAGACTCATGGACTCAAGCTTTCTTT
TRBJ2-2,TRBV5-6,once,.,CASSTGSGELFF,TGTGCCAGCAGCACAGGGTCCGGGGAGCTGTTTTTT
TRBJ2-7,TRBV5-1,few,TRBD1,CASSFWPTTNRGITYEQYF,TGCGCCAGCAGCTTTTGGCCTACGACGAACAGGGGTATAACCTACGAGCAGTACTTC
TRBJ1-2,TRBV19,.,TRBD1,CASSMYRGGDVNGYTF,TGTGCCAGTAGTATGTACAGGGGTGGGGATGTAAATGGCTACACCTTC
TRBJ1-1,TRBV7-9,.,.,CASSLLGSRSEAFF,TGTGCCAGCAGCTTATTGGGGAGTCGGTCTGAAGCTTTCTTT
TRBJ1-6,TRBV19,.,TRBD1,CASRTDRVNSPLHF,TGTGCCAGTAGAACCGACAGGGTGAATTCACCCCTCCACTTT
TRBJ1-5,TRBV5-5,few,TRBD1,CASSPGQGGSQPQHF,TGTGCCAGCAGCCCGGGACAGGGCGGTTCTCAGCCCCAGCATTTT
TRBJ2-7,TRBV7-8,.,.,CASSLQLTTYEQYF,TGTGCCAGCAGCCTACAGCTAACAACCTACGAGCAGTACTTC
TRBJ2-4,TRBV6-2/TRBV6-3,once,TRBD1,CASSRQGDGGNIQYF,TGTGCCAGCAGTCGACAGGGGGATGGTGGAAACATTCAGTACTTC
TRBJ2-7,TRBV25-1,.,.,CASSEEVGTGREQYF,TGTGCCAGCAGTGAGGAGGTGGGCACTGGGCGAGAGCAGTACTTC
TRBJ2-7,TRBV27,.,TRBD1,CASQPGQPYYEQYF,TGTGCCAGCCAGCCGGGACAGCCATACTACGAGCAGTACTTC
TRBJ1-6,TRBV27,.,.,CASSFWASNSPLHF,TGTGCCAGCAGTTTTTGGGCCAGCAATTCACCCCTCCACTTT
TRBJ1-2,TRBV15,once,.,CATSGVTGFYGYTF,TGTGCCACCAGCGGGGTCACAGGGTTTTATGGCTACACCTTC
TRBJ2-5,TRBV19,.,TRBD2,CASSPRRGGETQYF,TGTGCCAGTAGTCCCCGACGGGGAGGGGAGACCCAGTACTTC
TRBJ1-5,TRBV9,.,TRBD1,CASSGTGAPNQPQHF,TGTGCCAGCAGCGGGACAGGGGCCCCCAATCAGCCCCAGCATTTT
TRBJ1-1,TRBV4-1,.,.,CASSQDALGGTEAFF,TGCGCCAGCAGCCAAGATGCGTTGGGGGGCACTGAAGCTTTCTTT
TRBJ1-1,TRBV2,.,.,CASSTPKTGNTEAFF,TGTGCCAGCAGTACCCCGAAGACAGGGAACACTGAAGCTTTCTTT
TRBJ1-2,TRBV5-4,.,.,CASSLDTGGYTF,TGTGCCAGCAGCTTGGATACGGGAGGCTACACCTTC
TRBJ2-6,TRBV11-2,.,TRBD1,CASSSRTGWGSGANVLTF,TGTGCCAGCAGCTCCCGGACAGGTTGGGGCTCTGGGGCCAACGTCCTGACTTTC
TRBJ1-6,TRBV10-3,.,.,CAIRRGHPLLYNSPLHF,TGTGCCATCAGAAGGGGCCACCCCCTCCTTTATAATTCACCCCTCCACTTT
TRBJ1-5,TRBV19,.,.,CASRPGGGSNQPQHF,TGTGCCAGTCGACCTGGGGGGGGGAGCAATCAGCCCCAGCATTTT
TRBJ1-5,TRBV6-5,.,TRBD1,CASRGQGLYQPQHF,TGTGCCAGCAGGGGACAGGGGCTTTATCAGCCCCAGCATTTT
TRBJ1-1,TRBV10-3,.,TRBD1,CAIRVDRAKFNEAFF,TGTGCCATCAGAGTGGACAGGGCGAAGTTTAATGAAGCTTTCTTT
TRBJ1-6,TRBV27,.,TRBD1,CASSTGGASASPLHF,TGTGCCAGCAGTACAGGGGGCGCATCCGCCTCACCCCTCCACTTT
TRBJ2-2,TRBV7-9,.,.,CASSDRNTGELFF,TGTGCCAGCAGCGACAGGAACACCGGGGAGCTGTTTTTT
TRBJ2-1,TRBV5-1,.,.,CASSLITVTYNEQFF,TGCGCCAGCAGCTTGATCACAGTCACATACAATGAGCAGTTCTTC
TRBJ2-2,TRBV2,.,.,CASNRGQIRTNTGELFF,TGTGCCAGCAACCGAGGACAAATCAGAACAAACACCGGGGAGCTGTTTTTT
TRBJ1-2,TRBV5-4,.,TRBD1,CASSDNRGSPYGYTF,TGTGCCAGCAGCGACAACAGGGGGAGCCCCTATGGCTACACCTTC
TRBJ1-2,TRBV2,.,TRBD1,CASTGTGGYGYTF,TGTGCCAGCACCGGGACAGGGGGATATGGCTACACCTTC